This T cell receptor beta chain was sequenced in a study of blood T cells in healthy people across ages. The sample, around 10 milliliters of peripheral blood, was drawn from each donor. Per the germline V gene, CDR1 is GTSNPN and CDR2 is SVGIG (reference sequence). Losses at the gene ends were 3 bases for V and 7 bases for J; bases not matched to a gene: 14. This CDR3 contains 15 residues. Whole-study results and caveats: Greater diversity and more naive CD4+ cells were seen in long-lived donors than in aged donors. The unknown donor CMV status may have confounded expanded clonotype changes.

For the second PCR, which ran for roughly 6 to 12 cycles, a sample-barcoded 5' primer and a J-beta primer mix were used. Template switching added a 12-random-nucleotide identifier to every cDNA molecule. TCRdb re-called the 5' RACE reads through MiXCR, storing one row per CDR3 protein. The repertoire consists of some 1,500,000 distinct CDR3 sequences, with 35% to 45% occurring once and the leading ten covering more than 4%. This clonotype was detected only a few times. No antigen is known for it. The receptor was derived from a woman under 30 in good health. The sequencing sample was made of blood. This chain uses TRBV30 with TRBJ1-2; 7 positions agree with TRBD1. The CDR3 reads CAWRSGGAPFGGYTF. DNA for the CDR3: TGTGCCTGGAGGTCAGGGGGGGCGCCCTTTGGTGGCTACACCTTC.